This is a list of T cell receptor beta chains from one sample in a study of T cells in Graves' hyperthyroidism and ophthalmopathy. MiXCR was run by TCRdb on the multiplex PCR reads, yielding one entry per CDR3 protein. The sample lists 500,000 to 750,000 distinct CDR3 sequences, under 60% seen once, with approximately 8.4% in the top ten. Sequencing was performed on peripheral blood or thyroid tissue (not recorded which). The receptors originated from a woman aged 18-29 years with Graves' hyperthyroidism. The CDR3 runs from the conserved cysteine through the conserved F or W. Fields, in order: V gene, clone size, J gene, D gene, CDR3 protein, CDR3 DNA. A D gene is named only where the DNA matches it firmly. The listing skips clone size in some rows; elsewhere it reads once, few, many or a size class.

TRBV25-1	NA	TRBJ1-2	TRBD1	CASKTGYYGYTF	TGTGCCAGCAAGACAGGGTACTATGGCTACACCTTC
TRBV29-1	NA	TRBJ2-2	NA	CSQASESGELFF	TGCAGCCAGGCCTCAGAGTCCGGGGAGCTGTTTTTT
TRBV29-1	many	TRBJ1-1	NA	CSVRNTEAFF	TGCAGCGTTAGGAACACTGAAGCTTTCTTT
TRBV20-1	many	TRBJ1-2	TRBD1	CSAEDRGYGYTF	TGCAGTGCGGAGGACAGGGGGTATGGCTACACCTTC
TRBV10-3	many	TRBJ1-5	NA	CAISASRILPSQPQHF	TGTGCCATCAGTGCTTCCAGAATCCTACCCTCACAGCCCCAGCATTTT
TRBV6-5	many	TRBJ1-2	NA	CASSYPGAYGYTF	TGTGCCAGCAGTTACCCAGGTGCCTATGGCTACACCTTC
TRBV24-1	NA	TRBJ2-3	TRBD2	CATRGLAGGLRPTDTQYF	TGTGCCACCAGAGGACTAGCGGGAGGGCTTAGACCCACAGATACGCAGTATTTT
TRBV10-3	NA	TRBJ1-6	TRBD1	CAIRTGEGSPLHF	TGTGCCATCAGGACAGGGGAAGGTTCACCCCTCCACTTT
TRBV24-1	NA	TRBJ1-2	NA	CATRGPNYGYTF	TGTGCCACCAGGGGTCCCAACTATGGCTACACCTTC
TRBV6-1	NA	TRBJ2-7	NA	CASSASQESVYEQYF	TGTGCCAGCAGCGCAAGCCAAGAAAGTGTCTACGAGCAGTACTTC
TRBV2	once	TRBJ2-6	TRBD1	CASRMDRGLGEAF	TGTGCCAGCAGGATGGACAGGGGGCTAGGTGAAGCTTTC
TRBV30	few	TRBJ1-1	NA	CAWRGSTFFMNTEAFF	TGTGCCTGGAGGGGCAGTACCTTCTTCATGAACACTGAAGCTTTCTTT
TRBV24-1	NA	TRBJ1-6	TRBD1	CATRGQGNSPLHF	TGTGCCACCAGGGGACAGGGGAATTCACCCCTCCACTTT
TRBV18	NA	TRBJ1-6	NA	CASSHGQKGLNSPLHF	TGTGCCAGCTCACACGGACAGAAGGGGCTAAATTCACCCCTCCACTTT
TRBV7-9	many	TRBJ1-6	TRBD1	CASSVQGGNSPLHF	TGTGCCAGCAGCGTACAGGGGGGTAATTCACCCCTCCACTTT
TRBV6-5	many	TRBJ1-1	TRBD1	CASSYSPTGTGGEAFF	TGTGCCAGCAGTTACTCTCCCACCGGGACAGGGGGTGAAGCTTTCTTT
TRBV6-5	many	TRBJ2-7	NA	CASSSRYGQYF	TGTGCCAGCAGTTCCCGCTACGGGCAGTACTTC
TRBV7-9	many	TRBJ2-7	NA	CASSLEFYEQYF	TGTGCCAGCAGCTTGGAGTTCTACGAGCAGTACTTC
TRBV27	NA	TRBJ2-5	NA	CAISGSGEAETQYF	TGTGCCATCAGTGGATCCGGGGAAGCGGAGACCCAGTACTTC
TRBV7-6	NA	TRBJ1-1	NA	CASSFGGAGGEAFF	TGTGCCAGCAGCTTCGGGGGGGCTGGGGGCGAAGCTTTCTTT
TRBV12-3/TRBV12-4	many	TRBJ2-2	TRBD1	CASSFGRGFSGELFF	TGTGCCAGCAGTTTCGGCAGGGGGTTTTCCGGGGAGCTGTTTTTT
TRBV6-4	NA	TRBJ1-6	NA	CASSDARDNSPLHF	TGTGCCAGCAGTGACGCGCGGGATAATTCACCCCTCCACTTT
TRBV3-1	NA	TRBJ2-3	TRBD2	CASSPGLAGGPHTQYF	TGTGCCAGCAGCCCGGGACTAGCGGGAGGGCCTCATACGCAGTATTTT
TRBV10-3	NA	TRBJ2-2	TRBD2	CAIMSAGEKTGELFF	TGTGCCATCATGTCGGCGGGAGAAAAGACCGGGGAGCTGTTTTTT
TRBV18	few	TRBJ1-2	NA	CASSPQDYGYTF	TGTGCCAGCTCACCACAGGACTATGGCTACACCTTC
TRBV20-1	NA	TRBJ1-5	NA	CSAPNWPGPNQPQHF	TGCAGTGCCCCTAACTGGCCCGGACCCAATCAGCCCCAGCATTTT
TRBV7-3	NA	TRBJ2-5	TRBD2	CASSPRRGGGETQYF	TGTGCCAGCAGCCCCCGACGGGGGGGTGGGGAGACCCAGTACTTC
TRBV12-3/TRBV12-4	many	TRBJ2-5	NA	CASRSRTAQETQYF	TGTGCCAGCAGGTCAAGGACAGCCCAAGAGACCCAGTACTTC
TRBV7-3	NA	TRBJ2-6	TRBD1	CASSLGRGPNVLTF	TGTGCCAGCAGCTTAGGCAGGGGGCCCAACGTCCTGACTTTC
TRBV10-3	NA	TRBJ2-5	NA	CAISLTGNQPQYF	TGTGCCATCAGTCTTACAGGGAATCAGCCCCAGTACTTC
TRBV5-4	NA	TRBJ2-3	NA	CASSLEGLTDTQYF	TGTGCCAGCAGCTTAGAAGGCCTCACAGATACGCAGTATTTT